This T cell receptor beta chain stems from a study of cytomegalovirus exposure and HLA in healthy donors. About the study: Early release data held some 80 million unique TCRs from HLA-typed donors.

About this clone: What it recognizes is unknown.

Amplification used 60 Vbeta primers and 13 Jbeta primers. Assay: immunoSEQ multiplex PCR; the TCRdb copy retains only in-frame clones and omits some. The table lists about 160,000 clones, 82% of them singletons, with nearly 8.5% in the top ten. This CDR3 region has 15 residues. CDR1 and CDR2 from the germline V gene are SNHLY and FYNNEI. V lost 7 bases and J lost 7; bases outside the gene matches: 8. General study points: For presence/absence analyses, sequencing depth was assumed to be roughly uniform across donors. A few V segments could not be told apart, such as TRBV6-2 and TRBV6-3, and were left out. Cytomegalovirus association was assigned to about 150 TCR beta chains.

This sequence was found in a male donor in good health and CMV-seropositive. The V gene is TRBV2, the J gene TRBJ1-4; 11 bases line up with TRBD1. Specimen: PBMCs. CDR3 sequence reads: CASTIEGQGGEKLFF. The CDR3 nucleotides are TGTGCCAGCACCATCGAGGGACAGGGGGGTGAAAAACTGTTTTTT.